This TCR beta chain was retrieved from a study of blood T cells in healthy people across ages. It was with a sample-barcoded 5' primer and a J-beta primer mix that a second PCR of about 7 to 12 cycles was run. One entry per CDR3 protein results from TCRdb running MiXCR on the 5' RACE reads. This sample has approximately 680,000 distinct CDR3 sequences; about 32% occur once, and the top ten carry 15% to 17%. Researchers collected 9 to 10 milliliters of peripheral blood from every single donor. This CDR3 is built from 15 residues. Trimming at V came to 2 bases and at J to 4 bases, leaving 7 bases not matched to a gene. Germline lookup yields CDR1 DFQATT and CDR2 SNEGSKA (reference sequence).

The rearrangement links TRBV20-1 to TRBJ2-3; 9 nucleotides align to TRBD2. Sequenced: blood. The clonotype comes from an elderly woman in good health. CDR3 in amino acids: CSARRRGGGPDTQYF. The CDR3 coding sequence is TGCAGTGCTAGAAGGCGGGGGGGCGGCCCAGATACGCAGTATTTT.